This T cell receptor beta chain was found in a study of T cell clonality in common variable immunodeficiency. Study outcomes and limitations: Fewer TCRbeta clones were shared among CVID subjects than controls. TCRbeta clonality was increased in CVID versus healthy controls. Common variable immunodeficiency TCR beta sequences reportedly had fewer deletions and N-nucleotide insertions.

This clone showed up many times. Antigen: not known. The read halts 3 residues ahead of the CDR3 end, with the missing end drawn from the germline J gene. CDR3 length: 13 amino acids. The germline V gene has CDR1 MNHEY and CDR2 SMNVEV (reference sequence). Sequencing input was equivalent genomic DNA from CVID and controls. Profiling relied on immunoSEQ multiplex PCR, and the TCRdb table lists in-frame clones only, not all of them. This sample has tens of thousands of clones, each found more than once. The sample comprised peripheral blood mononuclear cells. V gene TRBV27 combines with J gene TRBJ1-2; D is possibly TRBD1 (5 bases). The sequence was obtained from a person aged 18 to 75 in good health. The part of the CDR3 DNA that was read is TGTGCCAGCAGTTCGCCGGGGGTCTGGGGC. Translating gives CASSSPGVWG. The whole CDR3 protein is CASSSPGVWGYTF.